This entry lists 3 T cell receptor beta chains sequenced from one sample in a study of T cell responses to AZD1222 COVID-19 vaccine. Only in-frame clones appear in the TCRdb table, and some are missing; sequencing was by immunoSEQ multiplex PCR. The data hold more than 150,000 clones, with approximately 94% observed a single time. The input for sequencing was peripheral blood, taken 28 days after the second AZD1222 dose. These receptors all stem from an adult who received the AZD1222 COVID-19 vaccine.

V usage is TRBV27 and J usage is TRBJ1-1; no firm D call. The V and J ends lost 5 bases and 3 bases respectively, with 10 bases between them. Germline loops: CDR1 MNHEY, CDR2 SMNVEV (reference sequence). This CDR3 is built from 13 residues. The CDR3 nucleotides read TGTGCCAGCAGTCAGGTAGCCGACACTGAAGCTTTCTTT. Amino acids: CASSQVADTEAFF.

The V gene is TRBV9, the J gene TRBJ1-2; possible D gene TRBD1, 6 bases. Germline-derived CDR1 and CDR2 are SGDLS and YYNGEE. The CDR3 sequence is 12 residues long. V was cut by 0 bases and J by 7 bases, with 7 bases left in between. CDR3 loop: CASSVAGAGYTF. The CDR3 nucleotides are TGTGCCAGCAGCGTAGCGGGGGCTGGCTACACCTTC.

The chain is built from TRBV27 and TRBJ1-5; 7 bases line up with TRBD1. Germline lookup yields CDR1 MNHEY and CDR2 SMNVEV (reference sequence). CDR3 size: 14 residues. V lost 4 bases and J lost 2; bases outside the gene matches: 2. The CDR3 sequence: CASSSTGGNQPQHF. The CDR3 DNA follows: TGTGCCAGCAGTTCCACAGGGGGCAATCAGCCCCAGCATTTT.